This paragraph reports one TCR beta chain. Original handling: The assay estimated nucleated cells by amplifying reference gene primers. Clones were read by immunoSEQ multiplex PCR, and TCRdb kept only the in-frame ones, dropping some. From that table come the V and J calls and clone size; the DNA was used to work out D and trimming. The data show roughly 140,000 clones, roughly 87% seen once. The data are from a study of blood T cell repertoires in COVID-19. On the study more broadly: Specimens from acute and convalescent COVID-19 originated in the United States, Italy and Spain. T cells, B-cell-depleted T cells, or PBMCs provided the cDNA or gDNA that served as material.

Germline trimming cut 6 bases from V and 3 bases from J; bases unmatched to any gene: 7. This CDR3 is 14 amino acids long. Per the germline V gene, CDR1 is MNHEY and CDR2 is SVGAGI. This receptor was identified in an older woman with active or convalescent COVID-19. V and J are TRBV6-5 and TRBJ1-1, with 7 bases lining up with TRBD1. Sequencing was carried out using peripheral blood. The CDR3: CASSYRGKDTEAFF. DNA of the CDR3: TGTGCCAGCAGCTACAGGGGTAAAGACACTGAAGCTTTCTTT.